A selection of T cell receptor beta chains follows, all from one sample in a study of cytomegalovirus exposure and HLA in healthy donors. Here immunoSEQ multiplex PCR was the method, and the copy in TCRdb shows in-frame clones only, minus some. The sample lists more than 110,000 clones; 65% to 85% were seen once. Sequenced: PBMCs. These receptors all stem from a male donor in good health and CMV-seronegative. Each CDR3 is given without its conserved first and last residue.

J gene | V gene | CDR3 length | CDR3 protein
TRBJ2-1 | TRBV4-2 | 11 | ASSPSGAGEQF
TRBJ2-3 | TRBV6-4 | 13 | ASSDSGGGTDTQY
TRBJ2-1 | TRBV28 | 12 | ASSPSGTGYEQF
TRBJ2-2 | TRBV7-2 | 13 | ASSLWTSGTGELF
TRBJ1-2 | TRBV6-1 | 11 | ATYRDRYYGYT
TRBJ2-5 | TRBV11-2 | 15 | ASSLGTSGRGEETQY
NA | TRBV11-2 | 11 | ASRRGSSYEQY
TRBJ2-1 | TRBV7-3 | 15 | ASSSGWGEDSYNEQF
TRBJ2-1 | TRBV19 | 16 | ASSSKGPPSGTYNEQF
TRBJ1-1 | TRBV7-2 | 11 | ASSLAAGNEAF
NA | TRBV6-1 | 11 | ASSYTGSYEQY
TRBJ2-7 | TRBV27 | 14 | ASSLSETGGSDEQY
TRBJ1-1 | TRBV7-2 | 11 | ASSLKVNSEAF
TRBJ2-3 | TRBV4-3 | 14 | ASSQGVTRGPSTQY
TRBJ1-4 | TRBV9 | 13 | ASSSRDRGNEKLF
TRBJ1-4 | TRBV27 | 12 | ASGARSRNEKLF
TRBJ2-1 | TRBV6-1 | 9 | YAGGRNEQF
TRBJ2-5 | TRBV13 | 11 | ASSLVRLETQY
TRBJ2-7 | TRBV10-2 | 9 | ASSESREQY
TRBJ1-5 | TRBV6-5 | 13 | ASRNGVNSNQPQH
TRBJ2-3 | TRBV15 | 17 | ATSRGASGRIRGTDTQY
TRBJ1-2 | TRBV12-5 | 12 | ASGLVGRSNGYT
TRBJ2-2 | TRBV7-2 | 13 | ASSLAGGRVGELF
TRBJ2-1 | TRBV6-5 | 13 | ASRGGVLPYNEQF
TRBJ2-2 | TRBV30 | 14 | AWSLGLAPNTGELF
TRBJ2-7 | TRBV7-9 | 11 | ASSLTGGSEQY
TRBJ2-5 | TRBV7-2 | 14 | ASSSRLAGPQETQY
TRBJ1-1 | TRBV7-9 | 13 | ASSFSPDRGTEAF
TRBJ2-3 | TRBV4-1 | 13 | ASSSSGTSTDTQY
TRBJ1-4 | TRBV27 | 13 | ASSLSSRPYGKLF
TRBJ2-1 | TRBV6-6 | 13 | ASSYHAGGNNEQF
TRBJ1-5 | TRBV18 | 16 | ASSPEGTGNHVGQPQH
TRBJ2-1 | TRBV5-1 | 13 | ASSLRQGGANEQF
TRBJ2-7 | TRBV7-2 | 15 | ASSLLHRLRKDYEQY
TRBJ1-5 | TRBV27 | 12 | ASSYRTGDQPQH
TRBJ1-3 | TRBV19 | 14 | ASSRAGGASGNTIY
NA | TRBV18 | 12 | ASSGTSGIYEQY
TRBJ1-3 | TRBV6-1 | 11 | ARDRDSGNTIY
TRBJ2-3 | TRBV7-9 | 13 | ASSVGTGRTDTQY
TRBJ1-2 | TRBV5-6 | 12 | ASSSGTRVYGYT
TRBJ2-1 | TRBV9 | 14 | ASSPWTSGDDNEQF
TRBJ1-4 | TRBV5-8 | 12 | ASSLSGGSEKLF
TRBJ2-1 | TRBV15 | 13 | ATSSGVSSYNEQF
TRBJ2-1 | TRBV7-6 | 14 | ASSSLGRGTYNEQF
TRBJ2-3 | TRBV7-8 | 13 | ASSLEGQWSDTQY
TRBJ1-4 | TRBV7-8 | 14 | ASSSGQGAPNEKLF
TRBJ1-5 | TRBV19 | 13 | ASSYVVNSNQPQH
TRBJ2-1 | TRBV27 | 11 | ASATGSYNEQF
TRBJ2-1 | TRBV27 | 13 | ARPLTRGFYNEQF
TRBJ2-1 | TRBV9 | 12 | ASSVGLLDGEQF
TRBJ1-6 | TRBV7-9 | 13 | ASSSGQAVNSPLH
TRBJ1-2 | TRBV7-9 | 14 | ASSFSTDRTNYGYT
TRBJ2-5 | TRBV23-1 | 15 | ASSPRTSGRAQETQY
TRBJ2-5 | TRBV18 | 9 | ASSPSETQY
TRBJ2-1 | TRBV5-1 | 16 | ASSIGLAGQSSYNEQF
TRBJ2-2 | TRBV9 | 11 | ASSRGNTGELF
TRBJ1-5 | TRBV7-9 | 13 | ASSSSPGGNQPQH